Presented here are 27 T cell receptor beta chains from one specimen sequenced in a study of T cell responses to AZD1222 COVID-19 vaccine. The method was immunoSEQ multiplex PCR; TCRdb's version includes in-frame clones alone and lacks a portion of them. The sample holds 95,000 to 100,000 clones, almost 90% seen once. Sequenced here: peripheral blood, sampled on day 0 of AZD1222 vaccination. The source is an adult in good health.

CDR3 protein: CASYDTVSTEAFF. CDR3 sequence (DNA): TGCGCCAGTTACGACACGGTCAGCACTGAAGCTTTCTTT. This sequence joins TRBV5-1 and TRBJ1-1; no definite D call. This CDR3 has 13 amino acids. Germline CDR1 SGHRS, CDR2 YFSETQ. V gave up 8 bases and J gave up 4 bases, with 15 bases separating them.

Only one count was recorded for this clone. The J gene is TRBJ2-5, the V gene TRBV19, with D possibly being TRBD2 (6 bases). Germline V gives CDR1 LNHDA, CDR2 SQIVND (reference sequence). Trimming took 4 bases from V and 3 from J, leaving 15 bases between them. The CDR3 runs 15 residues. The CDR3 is CASSTLGAGEETQYF. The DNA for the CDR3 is TGTGCCAGTAGTACCCTTGGAGCGGGCGAAGAGACCCAGTACTTC. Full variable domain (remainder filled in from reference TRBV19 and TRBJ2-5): DGGITQSPKYLFRKEGQNVTLSCEQNLNHDAMYWYRQDPGQGLRLIYYSQIVNDFQKGDIAEGYSVSREKKESFPLTVTSAQKNPTAFYLCASSTLGAGEETQYFGPGTRLLVL.

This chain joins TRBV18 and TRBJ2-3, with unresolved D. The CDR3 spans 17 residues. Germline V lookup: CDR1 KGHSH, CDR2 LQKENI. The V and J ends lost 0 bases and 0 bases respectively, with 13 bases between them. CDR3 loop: CASSPPARETSTDTQYF. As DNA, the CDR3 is TGTGCCAGCTCACCACCAGCTAGGGAAACTAGCACAGATACGCAGTATTTT.

The CDR3 DNA sequence: TGTGCCAGCAGTCCCGGGACAGGCAATCAGCCCCAGCATTTT. This codes for CASSPGTGNQPQHF. The chain is built from TRBV27 and TRBJ1-5; TRBD1 matches at 7 bases. Trimming cost V 5 bases and J 2 bases; bases outside gene matches: 3. The CDR3 has 14 residues. CDR1 and CDR2 from the germline V gene are MNHEY and SMNVEV (reference sequence).

Here the CDR3 reads CSASDPGPFRETQYF. DNA for the CDR3: TGCAGTGCTAGTGATCCGGGACCTTTTAGGGAGACCCAGTACTTC. The V call is TRBV20-1, the J call TRBJ2-5, with D perhaps matching TRBD1 or TRBD2 (5 bases each). The CDR3 covers 15 residues. With 3 bases removed from V and 5 bases from J, the gap between germline ends came to 19 bases. Germline-derived CDR1 and CDR2 are DFQATT and SNEGSKA (reference sequence).

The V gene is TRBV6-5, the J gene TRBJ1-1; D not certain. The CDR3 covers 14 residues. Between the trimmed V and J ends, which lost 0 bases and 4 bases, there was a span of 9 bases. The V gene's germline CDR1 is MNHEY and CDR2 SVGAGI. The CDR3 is CASSYSVQSTEAFF. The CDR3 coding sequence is TGTGCCAGCAGTTACTCGGTACAGTCCACTGAAGCTTTCTTT.

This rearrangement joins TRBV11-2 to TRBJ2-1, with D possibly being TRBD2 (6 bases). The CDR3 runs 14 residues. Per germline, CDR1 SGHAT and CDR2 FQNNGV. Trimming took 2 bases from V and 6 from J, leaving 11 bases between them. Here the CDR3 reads CASSLFFSGNEQFF. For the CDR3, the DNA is TGTGCCAGCAGCTTATTTTTTAGCGGCAATGAGCAGTTCTTC.

CDR3 amino acids: CASRPTMIAYNEQFF. The CDR3 DNA follows: TGTGCCAGCAGGCCTACAATGATCGCCTACAATGAGCAGTTCTTC. The chain employs TRBV2 and TRBJ2-1; D call uncertain. Germline V gives CDR1 SNHLY, CDR2 FYNNEI. V was shortened by 6 bases and J by 2 bases, with 14 bases between the two germline ends. The CDR3 has 15 residues.

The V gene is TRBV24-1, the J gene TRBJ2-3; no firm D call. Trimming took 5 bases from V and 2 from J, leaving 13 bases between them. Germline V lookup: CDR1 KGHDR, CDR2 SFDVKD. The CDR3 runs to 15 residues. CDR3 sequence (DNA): TGTGCCACCAGTGTAAGCCAGGACCACACAGATACGCAGTATTTT. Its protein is CATSVSQDHTDTQYF.

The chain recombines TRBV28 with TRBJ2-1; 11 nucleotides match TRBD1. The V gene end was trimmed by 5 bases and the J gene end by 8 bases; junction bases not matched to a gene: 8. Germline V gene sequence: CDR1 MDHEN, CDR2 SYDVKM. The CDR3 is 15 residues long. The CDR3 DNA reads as TGTGCCAGCAGTCAAAGGACAGGGGGCGCGGATGAGCAGTTCTTC. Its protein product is CASSQRTGGADEQFF.

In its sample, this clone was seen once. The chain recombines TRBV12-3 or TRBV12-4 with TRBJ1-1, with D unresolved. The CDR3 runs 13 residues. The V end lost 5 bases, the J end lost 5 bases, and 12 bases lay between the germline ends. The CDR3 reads CASSDVISTEAFF. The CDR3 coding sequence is TGTGCCAGCAGTGACGTAATTAGTACTGAAGCTTTCTTT.

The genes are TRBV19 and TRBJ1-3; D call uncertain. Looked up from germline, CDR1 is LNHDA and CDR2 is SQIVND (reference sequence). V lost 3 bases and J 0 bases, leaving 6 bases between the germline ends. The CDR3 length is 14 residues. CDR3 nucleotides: TGTGCCAGTAGTATGACGAGCTCTGGAAACACCATATATTTT. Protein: CASSMTSSGNTIYF.

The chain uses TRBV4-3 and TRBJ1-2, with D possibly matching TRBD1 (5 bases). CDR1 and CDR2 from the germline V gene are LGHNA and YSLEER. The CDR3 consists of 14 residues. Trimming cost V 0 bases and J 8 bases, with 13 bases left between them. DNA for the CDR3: TGCGCCAGCAGCCAAGATGGGACGCTGGACGGCTACACCTTC. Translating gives CASSQDGTLDGYTF.

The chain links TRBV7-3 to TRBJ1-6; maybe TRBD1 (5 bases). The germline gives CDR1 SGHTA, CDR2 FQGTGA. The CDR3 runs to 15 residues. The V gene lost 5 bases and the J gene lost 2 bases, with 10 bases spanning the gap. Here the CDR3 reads CASSPGHPYNSPLHF. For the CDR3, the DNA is TGTGCCAGCAGCCCAGGACACCCCTATAATTCACCCCTCCACTTT.

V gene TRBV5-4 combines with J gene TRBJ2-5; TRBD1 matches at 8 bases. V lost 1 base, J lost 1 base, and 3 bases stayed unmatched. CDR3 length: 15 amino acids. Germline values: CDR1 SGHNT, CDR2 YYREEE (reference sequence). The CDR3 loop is CASSLMQGAQETQYF. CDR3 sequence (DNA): TGTGCCAGCAGCTTGATGCAGGGGGCCCAAGAGACCCAGTACTTC.

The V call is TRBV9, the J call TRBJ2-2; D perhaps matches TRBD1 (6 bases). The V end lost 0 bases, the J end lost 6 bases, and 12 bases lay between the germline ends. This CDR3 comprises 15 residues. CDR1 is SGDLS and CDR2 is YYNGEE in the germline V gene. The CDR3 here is CASSVAGAYPGELFF. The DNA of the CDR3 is TGTGCCAGCAGCGTAGCAGGGGCTTACCCCGGGGAGCTGTTTTTT.

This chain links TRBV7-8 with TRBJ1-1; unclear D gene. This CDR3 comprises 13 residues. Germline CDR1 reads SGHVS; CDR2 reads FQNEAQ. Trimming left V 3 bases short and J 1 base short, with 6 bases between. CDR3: CASSLGQNTEAFF. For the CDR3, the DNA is TGTGCCAGCAGCTTGGGTCAGAACACTGAAGCTTTCTTT.

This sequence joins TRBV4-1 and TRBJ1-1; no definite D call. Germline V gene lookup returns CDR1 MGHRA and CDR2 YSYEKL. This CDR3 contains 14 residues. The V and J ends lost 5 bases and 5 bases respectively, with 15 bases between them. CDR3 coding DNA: TGCGCCAGCAGCTCACCGACTGTCGGGACTGAAGCTTTCTTT. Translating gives CASSSPTVGTEAFF.

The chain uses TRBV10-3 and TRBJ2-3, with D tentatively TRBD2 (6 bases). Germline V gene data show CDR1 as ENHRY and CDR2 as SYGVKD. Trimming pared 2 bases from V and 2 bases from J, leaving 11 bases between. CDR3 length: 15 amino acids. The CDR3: CAISEDLRDTDTQYF. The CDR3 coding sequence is TGTGCCATCAGTGAGGATCTGCGGGACACAGATACGCAGTATTTT.

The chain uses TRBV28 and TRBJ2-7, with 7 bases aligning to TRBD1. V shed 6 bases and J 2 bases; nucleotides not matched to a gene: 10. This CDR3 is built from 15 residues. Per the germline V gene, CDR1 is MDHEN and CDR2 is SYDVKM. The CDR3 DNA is TGTGCCAGCAGCTCCGGGACAGCCATTCCCTACGAGCAGTACTTC. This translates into CASSSGTAIPYEQYF. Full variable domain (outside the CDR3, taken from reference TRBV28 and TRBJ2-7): DVKVTQSSRYLVKRTGEKVFLECVQDMDHENMFWYRQDPGLGLRLIYFSYDVKMKEKGDIPEGYSVSREKKERFSLILESASTNQTSMYLCASSSGTAIPYEQYFGPGTRLTVT.

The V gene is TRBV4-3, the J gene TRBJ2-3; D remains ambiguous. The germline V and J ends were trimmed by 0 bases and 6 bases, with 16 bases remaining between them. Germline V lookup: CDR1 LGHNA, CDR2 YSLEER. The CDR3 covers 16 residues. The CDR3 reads CASSQDPGNRMDTQYF. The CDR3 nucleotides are TGCGCCAGCAGCCAAGATCCTGGGAATAGGATGGATACGCAGTATTTT.

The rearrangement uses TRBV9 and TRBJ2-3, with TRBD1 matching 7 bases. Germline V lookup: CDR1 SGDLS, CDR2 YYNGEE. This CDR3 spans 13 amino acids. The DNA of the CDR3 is TGTGCGTCCGCGACAGGGATCGAGGATACGCAGTATTTT. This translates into CASATGIEDTQYF.

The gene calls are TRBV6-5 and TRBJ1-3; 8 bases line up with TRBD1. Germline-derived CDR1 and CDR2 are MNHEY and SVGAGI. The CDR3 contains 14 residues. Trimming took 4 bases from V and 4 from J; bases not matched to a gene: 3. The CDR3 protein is CASSLTGAGNTIYF. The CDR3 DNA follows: TGTGCCAGCAGTTTGACAGGGGCCGGAAACACCATATATTTT.

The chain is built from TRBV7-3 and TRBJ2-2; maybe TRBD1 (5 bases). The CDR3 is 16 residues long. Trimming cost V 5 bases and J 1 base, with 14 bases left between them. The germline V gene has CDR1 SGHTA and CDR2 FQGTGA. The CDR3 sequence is CASSPRQGMNTGELFF. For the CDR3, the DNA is TGTGCCAGCAGCCCCAGGCAGGGCATGAACACCGGGGAGCTGTTTTTT.

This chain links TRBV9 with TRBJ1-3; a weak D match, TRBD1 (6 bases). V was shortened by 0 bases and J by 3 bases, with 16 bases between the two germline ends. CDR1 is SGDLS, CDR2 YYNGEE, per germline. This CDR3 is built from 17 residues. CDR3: CASSVEFHRADGNTIYF. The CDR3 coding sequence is TGTGCCAGCAGCGTAGAGTTCCACAGGGCGGATGGAAACACCATATATTTT.

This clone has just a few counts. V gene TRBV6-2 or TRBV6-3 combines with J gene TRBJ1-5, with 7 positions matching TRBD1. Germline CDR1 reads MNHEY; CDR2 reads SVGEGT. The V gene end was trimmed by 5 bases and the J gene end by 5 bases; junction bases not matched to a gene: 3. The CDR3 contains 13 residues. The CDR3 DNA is TGTGCCAGCAGTGACAGGGATTATCAGCCCCAGCATTTT. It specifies CASSDRDYQPQHF.

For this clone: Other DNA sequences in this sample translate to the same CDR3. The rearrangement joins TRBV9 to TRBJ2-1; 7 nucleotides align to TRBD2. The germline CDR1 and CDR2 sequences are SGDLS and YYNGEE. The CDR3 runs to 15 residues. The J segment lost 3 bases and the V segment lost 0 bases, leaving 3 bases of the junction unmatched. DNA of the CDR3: TGTGCCAGCAGCGTAGAAGGCGGGGGCTACAATGAGCAGTTCTTC. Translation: CASSVEGGGYNEQFF.